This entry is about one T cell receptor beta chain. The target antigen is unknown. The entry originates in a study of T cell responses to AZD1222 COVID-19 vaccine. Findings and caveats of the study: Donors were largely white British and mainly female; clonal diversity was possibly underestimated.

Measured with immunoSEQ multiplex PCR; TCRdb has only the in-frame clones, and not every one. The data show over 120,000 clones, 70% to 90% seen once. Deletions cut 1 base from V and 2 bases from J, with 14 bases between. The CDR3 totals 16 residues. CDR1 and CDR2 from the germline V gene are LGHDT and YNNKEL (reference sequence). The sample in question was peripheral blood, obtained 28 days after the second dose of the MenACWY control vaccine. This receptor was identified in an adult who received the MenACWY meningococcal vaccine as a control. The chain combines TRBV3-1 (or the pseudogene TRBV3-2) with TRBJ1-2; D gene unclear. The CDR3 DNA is TGTGCCAGCAGCCAAGGAGGACGCGGGGAAAACTATGGCTACACCTTC. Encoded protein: CASSQGGRGENYGYTF.